This T cell receptor beta chain was captured by sequencing in a study of cytomegalovirus exposure and HLA in healthy donors. On the study more broadly: One earlier analysis, a look at 150 million to 200 million T cells, found around 110 million unique TCR beta sequences.

Both 60 Vbeta primers and 13 Jbeta primers went into the PCR. Generated by immunoSEQ multiplex PCR, the TCRdb table keeps only in-frame clones and is missing some. In the table there are 200,000 to 250,000 clones, over 65% of which are singletons. V was clipped by 0 bases and J by 3 bases, with 9 bases between them. This CDR3 has 14 amino acids. In germline, CDR1 is SGHRS, CDR2 YFSETQ. On this clone itself: The antigen remains undetermined.

Study-level results: In vitro checks showed that a few CMV-associated chains really do target CMV antigens.

Sequencing was performed on PBMCs. This chain connects TRBV5-1 to TRBJ1-2; D is possibly TRBD1 (6 bases). This sequence was found in a human donor in good health. CDR3 bases: TGCGCCAGCAGCTTGGGGGGGGGCTACTATGGCTACACCTTC. It is translated as CASSLGGGYYGYTF.